Each of the 10 T cell receptor beta chains below was sequenced from the same sample in a study of blood T cells in healthy people across ages. Primers used in a second PCR of about 7 to 11 cycles were a sample-barcoded 5' primer and a J-beta primer mix. TCRdb recomputed calls from the 5' RACE reads with MiXCR, one row per CDR3 protein. The sample shows some 1,500,000 distinct CDR3 sequences, about 45% of them seen only once. The specimen was blood. These receptors all come from a young woman in good health.

The sample holds one count of this clonotype. The chain joins TRBV7-9 to TRBJ2-1; D is undetermined. The J call may be mistaken, given a closer DNA end match to TRBJ2-7. The CDR3 runs 14 residues. CDR1 SEHNR and CDR2 FQNEAQ come from the germline V gene (reference sequence). CDR3 sequence (DNA): TGTGCCAGCAGCTTAGCACAGTCAGGCAATGAGCAGTACTTC. It is translated as CASSLAQSGNEQYF.

This clonotype showed up just a few times. V and J are TRBV12-3 or TRBV12-4 and TRBJ2-4, with 9 bases matching TRBD1. The J call may be faulty, since TRBJ2-7 better matches the DNA end. The CDR3 extends over 13 amino acids. Written as DNA, the CDR3 is TGTGCCAGCAGCGGGGACAGGGAGTACGAGCAGTACTTC. Translated: CASSGDREYEQYF.

CDR3 DNA: TGTGCCAGCGCGGGGGGAATAGGGAGGAATGAGCAGTTCTTC. Its translation is CASAGGIGRNEQFF. This chain joins TRBV28 and TRBJ2-1; 8 nucleotides line up with TRBD2. J gave up 7 bases and V 8 bases, and 10 bases lay outside the gene matches. The CDR3 loop spans 14 amino acids. The germline CDR1 and CDR2 sequences are MDHEN and SYDVKM. The complete variable domain, with remaining parts taken from reference TRBV28 and TRBJ2-1, reads DVKVTQSSRYLVKRTGEKVFLECVQDMDHENMFWYRQDPGLGLRLIYFSYDVKMKEKGDIPEGYSVSREKKERFSLILESASTNQTSMYLCASAGGIGRNEQFFGPGTRLTVL.

This clonotype was seen more than once but under ten times. The chain has TRBV7-8 and TRBJ2-1, with 7 bases identical to TRBD1. V gave up 8 bases and J gave up 1 base; unmatched junction bases: 5. Germline CDR1 and CDR2: SGHVS and FQNEAQ. This CDR3 has 14 amino acids. CDR3 sequence: CASRDRKSYNEQFF. CDR3 nucleotide sequence: TGTGCCAGCCGGGACAGAAAATCCTACAATGAGCAGTTCTTC.

V is TRBV7-2 and J is TRBJ1-6, with D tentatively TRBD1 (5 bases). The V and J ends lost 1 base and 10 bases respectively, with 14 bases between them. Germline lookup yields CDR1 SGHTA and CDR2 FQGNSA. This CDR3 has 15 residues. This CDR3 is CASSLVLGTDSPLHF. CDR3 nucleotides: TGTGCCAGCAGCTTAGTATTAGGGACTGACTCACCCCTCCACTTT.

V usage is TRBV20-1 and J usage is TRBJ2-1, with a tentative D call TRBD1 (6 bases). The length of the CDR3 is 15 residues. V was pared by 0 bases and J by 8 bases, with 17 bases between. The germline CDR1 and CDR2 sequences are DFQATT and SNEGSKA (reference sequence). This chain's CDR3 is CSARERGTFNYEQFF. The CDR3 DNA is TGCAGTGCTAGAGAGAGGGGGACGTTTAATTATGAGCAGTTCTTC.

The genes are TRBV6-2 or TRBV6-3 and TRBJ2-1; the D call may be TRBD1 or TRBD2 (5 bases each). The CDR3 is made up of 15 amino acids. Per the germline V gene, CDR1 is MNHEY and CDR2 is SVGEGT. V gave up 5 bases and J gave up 15 bases, with 26 bases separating them. DNA for the CDR3: TGTGCCAGCAGTCAGATCCGGGACGGGTCCCCTTGGTTGTTCTTC. Residues: CASSQIRDGSPWLFF.

The chain is built from TRBV7-2 and TRBJ1-2, with unresolved D. CDR3 size: 14 residues. Germline V gene sequence: CDR1 SGHTA, CDR2 FQGNSA. With 2 bases removed from V and 1 base from J, the gap between germline ends came to 8 bases. The CDR3 spells CASSLLTVNYGYTF. CDR3 DNA sequence: TGTGCCAGCAGCTTATTAACAGTTAACTATGGCTACACCTTC.

This chain uses TRBV4-3 with TRBJ2-1; 8 nucleotides match TRBD1. Germline-derived CDR1 and CDR2 are LGHNA and YSLEER. With V trimmed by 3 bases and J by 10 bases, 14 bases remained unmatched. There are 16 residues in the CDR3. CDR3 protein: CASSQTGTGMSYEQFF. The DNA of the CDR3 is TGCGCCAGCAGCCAGACCGGGACAGGAATGTCCTACGAGCAGTTCTTC.

The table lists this clonotype with a few counts. The gene calls are TRBV9 and TRBJ1-2; 9 bases match TRBD1. V shed 4 bases and J 5 bases; nucleotides not matched to a gene: 9. The CDR3 covers 15 residues. Germline V gene data show CDR1 as SGDLS and CDR2 as YYNGEE. CDR3 protein: CASSPSGTGLYGYTF. The CDR3 DNA reads as TGTGCCAGCAGCCCATCCGGGACAGGGCTTTATGGCTACACCTTC. The complete variable domain, with remaining parts taken from reference TRBV9 and TRBJ1-2, reads DSGVTQTPKHLITATGQRVTLRCSPRSGDLSVYWYQQSLDQGLQFLIQYYNGEERAKGNILERFSAQQFPDLHSELNLSSLELGDSALYFCASSPSGTGLYGYTFGSGTRLTVV.